This TCR beta chain came from a study of Ad26.COV2.S vaccination and SARS-CoV-2 variants. In regard to this clone: As yet, its antigen is unknown.

V shed 7 bases and J shed 6 bases, with 12 bases lying between them. The V gene's germline CDR1 is SNHLY and CDR2 FYNNEI. The CDR3 sequence is 12 residues long. The data were produced by immunoSEQ multiplex PCR, yet TCRdb's version contains in-frame clones alone and is incomplete. The sample has some 300,000 clones; 70% to 90% are singletons. General study findings and limits: Total T cell responses, in the TCR breadth and depth analyses, may have been underestimated. Spike-specific TCR breadth in vaccine recipients exceeded that seen in placebo recipients. Substantial breadth was reported for post-vaccination spike-specific CD8+ and CD4+ T cells.

Treatment meaning: about 20 received Ad26.COV2.S at low or high dose, single or two shots; 5 received placebo; per-sample allocation not given. Vaccine and placebo recipients were sampled on day 63 after the first injection. SARS-CoV-2 spike from the Wuhan strain was encoded by the vaccine, an Ad26 vector. The starting material was peripheral blood, obtained in a trial of Ad26.COV2.S vaccine versus placebo. This clonotype was sampled from a person aged 18-65 years who received the Ad26.COV2.S COVID-19 vaccine or a placebo. The chain recombines TRBV2 with TRBJ1-1; D ambiguous. The CDR3 loop is CASNWGGSEAFF. The CDR3 bases are TGTGCCAGCAATTGGGGAGGCTCTGAAGCTTTCTTT.